A single sample gave rise to the 11 T cell receptor beta chains below, sequenced in a study of T cells in Graves' hyperthyroidism and ophthalmopathy. Amplification of TCR beta CDR3 regions used RNA as the template. Primed by the HTBI set, a first-round RT-PCR was run on the TCR CDR3. TCRdb called the multiplex PCR reads again in MiXCR, with one record for every CDR3 protein. The sample carries hundreds of thousands of distinct CDR3 sequences, 15% to 20% recorded once. The specimen was blood. These receptors originate from a man in his forties or fifties with Graves' ophthalmopathy.

This rearrangement joins TRBV6-2 or TRBV6-3 to TRBJ2-7, with D possibly being TRBD2 (5 bases). Germline V gene data show CDR1 as MNHEY and CDR2 as SVGEGT. Trimming cost V 7 bases and J 7 bases, with 17 bases left between them. This CDR3 comprises 13 residues. This CDR3 reads CASNLPPREEQYF. The CDR3 DNA is TGTGCCAGCAACCTCCCCCCTAGGGAGGAGCAGTACTTC.

This clonotype was seen a few times. The genes are TRBV30 and TRBJ1-4; no firm D call. Germline assignment: CDR1 GTSNPN and CDR2 SVGIG (reference sequence). V dropped 3 bases and J dropped 8 bases, with 16 bases sitting between them. This CDR3 is 14 amino acids long. In DNA, the CDR3 is TGTGCCTGGAGCCCTGGACTCTTCACCGAAAAACTGTTTTTT. Protein: CAWSPGLFTEKLFF.

The rearrangement uses TRBV6-1 and TRBJ1-2; D possibly corresponds to TRBD1 (6 bases). V was trimmed by 5 bases and J by 8 bases, leaving 12 bases between them. The CDR3 covers 12 residues. Germline V gives CDR1 MNHNS, CDR2 SASEGT. The CDR3 DNA reads as TGTGCCAGCAGTAAAACAGGGAGAGGCTACACCTTC. This codes for CASSKTGRGYTF.

This clonotype was counted a few times. The J gene is TRBJ2-1, the V gene TRBV24-1; no definite D call. This CDR3 has 11 residues. CDR1 and CDR2 (germline): KGHDR, SFDVKD. V shed 2 bases and J shed 7 bases, with 2 bases lying between them. The CDR3 here is CATSDWNEQFF. The CDR3 DNA is TGTGCCACCAGTGATTGGAATGAGCAGTTCTTC.

This clonotype was seen only a few times. V gene TRBV12-3 or TRBV12-4 combines with J gene TRBJ2-7, with D perhaps matching TRBD2 (5 bases). Trimming pared 5 bases from V and 1 base from J, leaving 15 bases between. The CDR3 sequence is 15 residues long. CDR3 DNA: TGTGCCAGCAGTCCGCAACTAGTCTTGTCCTACGAGCAGTACTTC. This sequence encodes CASSPQLVLSYEQYF.

The chain has TRBV4-3 and TRBJ2-3; possible D gene TRBD2, 5 bases. CDR3 length: 16 residues. V lost 0 bases and J lost 6, with 16 bases in between. CDR1 is LGHNA and CDR2 is YSLEER in the germline V gene. The CDR3 nucleotides are TGCGCCAGCAGCCAAGATCCGGGATCATCCTGGGATACGCAGTATTTT. It codes for CASSQDPGSSWDTQYF.

The gene calls are TRBV9 and TRBJ2-2; 14 bases fit TRBD2. This CDR3 is 19 amino acids long. Germline V CDR1 and CDR2: SGDLS, YYNGEE. V shed 4 bases and J 4 bases; nucleotides not matched to a gene: 12. The CDR3 here is CASSHPGTSGSVSTGELFF. CDR3 in DNA: TGTGCCAGCAGCCACCCCGGGACTAGCGGGAGTGTGAGCACCGGGGAGCTGTTTTTT. Combining the CDR3 with reference TRBV9 and TRBJ2-2 gives the whole variable domain DSGVTQTPKHLITATGQRVTLRCSPRSGDLSVYWYQQSLDQGLQFLIQYYNGEERAKGNILERFSAQQFPDLHSELNLSSLELGDSALYFCASSHPGTSGSVSTGELFFGEGSRLTVL.

This clonotype was seen many times. The chain combines TRBV30 with TRBJ1-1; perhaps TRBD1 as D (6 bases). The germline V gene has CDR1 GTSNPN and CDR2 SVGIG (reference sequence). V lost 8 bases and J lost 0, with 10 bases in between. The CDR3 totals 12 residues. The CDR3 is CAGNRVNTEAFF. As DNA, the CDR3 is TGTGCCGGGAACAGGGTGAACACTGAAGCTTTCTTT.

This clonotype was seen at least ten times. The V gene is TRBV28, the J gene TRBJ2-5; weak D call: TRBD1 (5 bases). The CDR3 is made up of 16 amino acids. V shed 2 bases and J shed 1 base, with 14 bases lying between them. The germline V gene has CDR1 MDHEN and CDR2 SYDVKM. The CDR3 reads CASSLTLGPSQETQYF. The DNA of the CDR3 is TGTGCCAGCAGTTTAACACTGGGGCCTAGCCAAGAGACCCAGTACTTC.

This clonotype appeared a few times. The chain has TRBV28 and TRBJ1-2; D uncertain. CDR1 is MDHEN, CDR2 SYDVKM, per germline. The CDR3 runs 11 residues. V lost 7 bases and J lost 3, with 6 bases in between. CDR3 in amino acids: CASTSDYGYTF. The CDR3 DNA reads as TGTGCCAGCACCTCCGACTATGGCTACACCTTC.

The chain employs TRBV11-1 and TRBJ1-1; D not certain. Germline loops: CDR1 SGHAT, CDR2 FQDESV (reference sequence). The CDR3 loop spans 16 amino acids. The ends were cut back, 1 base at V and 1 base at J, with 13 bases in the middle. CDR3 DNA sequence: TGTGCCAGCAGCTTAGAGGCAGCGGGAAGGAACACTGAAGCTTTCTTT. Translating it yields CASSLEAAGRNTEAFF. The variable domain in full, completed from reference TRBV11-1 and TRBJ1-1, reads EAEVAQSPRYKITEKSQAVAFWCDPISGHATLYWYRQILGQGPELLVQFQDESVVDDSQLPKDRFSAERLKGVDSTLKIQPAELGDSAMYLCASSLEAAGRNTEAFFGQGTRLTVV.